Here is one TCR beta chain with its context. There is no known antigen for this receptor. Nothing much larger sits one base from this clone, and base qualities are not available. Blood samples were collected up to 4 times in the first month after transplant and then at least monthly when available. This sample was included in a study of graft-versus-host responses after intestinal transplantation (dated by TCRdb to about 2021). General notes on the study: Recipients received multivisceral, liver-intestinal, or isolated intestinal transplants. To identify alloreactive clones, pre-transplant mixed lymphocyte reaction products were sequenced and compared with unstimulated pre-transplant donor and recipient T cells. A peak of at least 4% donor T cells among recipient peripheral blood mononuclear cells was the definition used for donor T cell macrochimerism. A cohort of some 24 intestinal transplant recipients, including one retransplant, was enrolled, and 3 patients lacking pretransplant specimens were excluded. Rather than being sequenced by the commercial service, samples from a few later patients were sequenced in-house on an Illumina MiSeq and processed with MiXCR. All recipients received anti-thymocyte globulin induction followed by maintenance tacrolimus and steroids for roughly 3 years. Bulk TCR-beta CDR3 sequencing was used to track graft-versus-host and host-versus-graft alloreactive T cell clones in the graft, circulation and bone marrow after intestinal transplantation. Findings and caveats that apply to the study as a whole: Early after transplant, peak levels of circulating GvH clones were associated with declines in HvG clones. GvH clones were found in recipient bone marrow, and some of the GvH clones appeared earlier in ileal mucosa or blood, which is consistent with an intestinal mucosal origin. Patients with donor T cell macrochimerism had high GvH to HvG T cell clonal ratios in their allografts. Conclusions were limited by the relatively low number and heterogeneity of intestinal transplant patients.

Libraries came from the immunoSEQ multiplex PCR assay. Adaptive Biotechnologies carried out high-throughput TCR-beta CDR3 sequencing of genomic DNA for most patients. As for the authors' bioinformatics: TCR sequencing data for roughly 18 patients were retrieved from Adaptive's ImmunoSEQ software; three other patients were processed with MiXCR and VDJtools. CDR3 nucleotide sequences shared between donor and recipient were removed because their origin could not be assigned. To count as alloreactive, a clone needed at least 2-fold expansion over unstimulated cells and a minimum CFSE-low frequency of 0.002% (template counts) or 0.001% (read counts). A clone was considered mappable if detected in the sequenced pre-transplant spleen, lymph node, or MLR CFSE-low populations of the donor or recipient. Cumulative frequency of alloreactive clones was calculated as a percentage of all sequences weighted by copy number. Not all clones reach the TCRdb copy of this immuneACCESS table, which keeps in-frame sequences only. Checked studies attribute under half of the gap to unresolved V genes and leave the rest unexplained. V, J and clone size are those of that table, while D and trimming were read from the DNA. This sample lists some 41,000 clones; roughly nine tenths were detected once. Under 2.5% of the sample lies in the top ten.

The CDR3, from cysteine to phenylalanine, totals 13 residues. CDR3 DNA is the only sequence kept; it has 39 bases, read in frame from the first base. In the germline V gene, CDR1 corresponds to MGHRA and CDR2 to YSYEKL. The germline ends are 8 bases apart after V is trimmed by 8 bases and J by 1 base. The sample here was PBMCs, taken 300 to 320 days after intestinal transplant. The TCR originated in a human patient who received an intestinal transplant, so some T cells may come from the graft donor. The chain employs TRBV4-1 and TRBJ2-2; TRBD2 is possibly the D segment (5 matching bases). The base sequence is TGCGCCAGCCTCGGACTGAACACCGGGGAGCTGTTTTTT. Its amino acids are CASLGLNTGELFF.